The 8 T cell receptor beta chains below all came from one sample that was sequenced in a study of cytomegalovirus exposure and HLA in healthy donors. The PCR made use of 60 Vbeta and 13 Jbeta primers. Profiling relied on immunoSEQ multiplex PCR, and the TCRdb table lists in-frame clones only, not all of them. The table includes fewer than 250,000 clones, around 79% detected once. Sequenced material: PBMCs. These receptors were taken from a woman aged 50 to 65 in good health and CMV-seronegative.

The chain couples TRBV18 to TRBJ1-1; 7 bases match TRBD1. Per germline, CDR1 KGHSH and CDR2 LQKENI. The CDR3 has 13 amino acids. The V gene end was trimmed by 2 bases and the J gene end by 4 bases; junction bases not matched to a gene: 1. The CDR3 nucleotides are TGTGCCAGCTCACCAGACAGGGTCACTGAAGCTTTCTTT. The encoded protein is CASSPDRVTEAFF.

The chain carries TRBV9 and TRBJ1-4; D gene ambiguous. V was pared by 3 bases and J by 2 bases, with 11 bases between. Germline assignment: CDR1 SGDLS and CDR2 YYNGEE. The CDR3 runs 15 residues. The CDR3: CASSGGGVTNEKLFF. In DNA, the CDR3 is TGTGCCAGCAGCGGTGGTGGAGTGACTAATGAAAAACTGTTTTTT.

Worth noting for this clone: Other DNA sequences within the sample encode an identical CDR3. The rearrangement joins TRBV4-1 to TRBJ1-2; D is unclear. Trimming pared 3 bases from V and 2 bases from J, leaving 19 bases between. The CDR3 is made up of 17 amino acids. Germline loops: CDR1 MGHRA, CDR2 YSYEKL. CDR3 nucleotide sequence: TGCGCCAGCAGCCAGGATCCAGCCGGGTCCTCAAACTATGGCTACACCTTC. It yields the protein CASSQDPAGSSNYGYTF.

This clone was found a few times. The chain has TRBV5-6 and TRBJ1-4; unclear D gene. Trimming took 2 bases from V and 5 from J, leaving 13 bases between them. This CDR3 has 15 residues. Germline V gene sequence: CDR1 SGHDT, CDR2 YYEEEE. Here the CDR3 DNA reads TGTGCCAGCAGCTTACCCGGGATCGGCAATGAAAAACTGTTTTTT. Translating gives CASSLPGIGNEKLFF.

The CDR3 loop reads CASSAGTGTGPQHF. CDR3 nucleotide sequence: TGTGCCAGCTCGGCCGGGACAGGGACGGGGCCCCAGCATTTT. This chain joins TRBV18 and TRBJ1-5, with 9 positions matching TRBD1. CDR1 and CDR2 (germline): KGHSH, LQKENI. This CDR3 is 14 amino acids long. Trimming cost V 6 bases and J 9 bases; bases outside gene matches: 9.

This chain links TRBV28 with TRBJ1-2; D might be TRBD1 (5 bases). The CDR3 totals 16 residues. V gave up 10 bases and J gave up 1 base, with 22 bases separating them. Germline V gene data show CDR1 as MDHEN and CDR2 as SYDVKM. CDR3 sequence: CATIKVKKGLNYGYTF. The CDR3 DNA reads TGTGCCACCATTAAGGTCAAGAAGGGGCTTAACTATGGCTACACCTTC.

The rearrangement links TRBV5-1 to TRBJ2-7; D possibly corresponds to TRBD2 (6 bases). The CDR3 extends over 15 amino acids. V was trimmed by 5 bases and J by 2 bases, leaving 17 bases between them. Germline V gene data show CDR1 as SGHRS and CDR2 as YFSETQ. CDR3 amino acids: CASREGTASPYEQYF. CDR3 sequence (DNA): TGCGCCAGCAGGGAGGGGACGGCCTCGCCCTACGAGCAGTACTTC.

The chain uses TRBV5-1 and TRBJ2-3; 12 bases agree with TRBD2. Germline V gene lookup returns CDR1 SGHRS and CDR2 YFSETQ. Germline trimming cut 3 bases from V and 4 bases from J; bases unmatched to any gene: 3. This CDR3 has 15 residues. CDR3 amino acids: CASSSLAGGADTQYF. The CDR3 nucleotides read TGCGCCAGCAGCTCACTAGCGGGAGGTGCAGATACGCAGTATTTT.